A selection of T cell receptor beta chains follows, all from one sample in a study of early T cells in non-severe SARS-CoV-2 infection. TCRdb fed the 5' RACE reads into MiXCR, producing one record per CDR3 protein. The repertoire holds roughly 56,000 distinct CDR3 sequences, with more than 9% as singletons. The sequenced sample was whole blood. These receptors were obtained from an adult who was a healthcare worker with PCR-confirmed SARS-CoV-2 infection or an uninfected control (not recorded which). The CDR3 runs from the conserved cysteine through the conserved F or W. The D gene is left open where the match is weak. Clone size is given for some rows only: seen once, a few or many times, or a class if the clone is expanded.

clone_size	j_call	d_call	cdr3_length	v_call	cdr3_nt	cdr3_aa
many	TRBJ1-5	NA	14	TRBV5-6	TGTGCCAGCAGCTTGGAAGGGCGGCATCAGCCCCAGCATTTT	CASSLEGRHQPQHF
NA	TRBJ2-1	NA	19	TRBV7-9	TGTGCCAGCAGCTCAGAGGGGGCTAGCGGGCGTAGGGCTAACAATGAGCAGTTCTTC	CASSSEGASGRRANNEQFF
NA	TRBJ2-2	NA	16	TRBV29-1	TGCAGCGTTTATAAAGCGGAAAAACAGAACACCGGGGAGCTGTTTTTT	CSVYKAEKQNTGELFF
many	TRBJ2-1	NA	15	TRBV7-3	TGTGCCAGCAGGGCCCGGGACGGCGGCTACAATGAGCAGTTCTTC	CASRARDGGYNEQFF
many	TRBJ2-1	NA	12	TRBV11-2	TGTGCCAGCAGCTTATCCCCCAATGAGCAGTTCTTC	CASSLSPNEQFF
many	TRBJ2-3	NA	14	TRBV7-2	TGTGCCAGCAGCTCCGAGGGGGGCACAGATACGCAGTATTTT	CASSSEGGTDTQYF
many	TRBJ2-3	TRBD2	14	TRBV20-1	TGCAGTGCTAGAGGACTAGCGAGCACAGATACGCAGTATTTT	CSARGLASTDTQYF
many	TRBJ2-1	NA	16	TRBV6-6	TGTGCCAGCAGTCCCTTTCTCCGCTACTCCTACAATGAGCAGTTCTTC	CASSPFLRYSYNEQFF
few	TRBJ2-1	TRBD1	19	TRBV4-1	TGCGCCAGCAGCCGAGTCCTCAACAGGGGATCCACCTCCTACAATGAGCAGTTCTTC	CASSRVLNRGSTSYNEQFF
NA	TRBJ2-7	NA	11	TRBV6-2/TRBV6-3	TGTGCCAGCAGTTACGGGGGAAAGCAGTACTTC	CASSYGGKQYF
few	TRBJ2-1	TRBD2	13	TRBV10-3	TGTGCCATCGAGGCTAGCGGGAGTGATGAGCAGTTCTTC	CAIEASGSDEQFF
many	TRBJ1-2	TRBD1	14	TRBV7-2	TGTGCCAGCAGCTTAGACAGGGGAGTGGTTGGCTACACCTTC	CASSLDRGVVGYTF
few	TRBJ2-5	TRBD2	15	TRBV28	TGTGCCAGCAGTGCCCGACTAGCGGGGAAACAGACCCAGTACTTC	CASSARLAGKQTQYF
medium-sized	TRBJ2-7	TRBD1	14	TRBV27	TGTGCCAGTGGGGTACAGGGGGCTTTCTACGAGCAGTACTTC	CASGVQGAFYEQYF
few	TRBJ1-4	NA	14	TRBV4-1	TGCGCCAGCAGCCAGGCGGGGCTCGCGGAAAAACTGTTTTTT	CASSQAGLAEKLFF
few	TRBJ2-1	NA	13	TRBV29-1	TGCAGCGATGGGGTCGGATCCTACAATGAGCAGTTCTTC	CSDGVGSYNEQFF
NA	TRBJ2-1	NA	13	TRBV7-2	TGTGCCAGCAGCTTAGTCCATCCCAATGAGCAGTTCTTC	CASSLVHPNEQFF
many	TRBJ2-1	TRBD1	15	TRBV6-1	TGTGCCAGCAGCTTCGACAGGGTGAAAAGCAATGAGCAGTTCTTC	CASSFDRVKSNEQFF
NA	TRBJ2-5	NA	13	TRBV27	TGTGCCAGCAGTTTGACGGGGGAAGAGACCCAGTACTTC	CASSLTGEETQYF
many	TRBJ2-1	NA	15	TRBV29-1	TGCAGCGTTGAATCGCGACAGGGAGGCTGGAATGAGCAGTTCTTC	CSVESRQGGWNEQFF
NA	TRBJ2-1	TRBD2	18	TRBV10-3	TGTGCCATCAGTGAGTCCCCCGGGACTAGCGGGATATCAAATGAGCAGTTCTTC	CAISESPGTSGISNEQFF
NA	TRBJ1-2	NA	12	TRBV6-5	TGTGCCAGCACCGCTAGCGGCTATGGCTACACCTTC	CASTASGYGYTF
few	TRBJ2-5	TRBD1	16	TRBV20-1	TGCAGTGCTACTGCGCCAGGGACAGGTCTTGGAGAGACCCAGTACTTC	CSATAPGTGLGETQYF
many	TRBJ2-2	NA	12	TRBV5-6	TGTGCCAGCAGCCTACCAACCGGGGAGCTGTTTTTT	CASSLPTGELFF
few	TRBJ2-1	NA	13	TRBV5-4	TGTGCCAGCAGCTGGGGTCTTGCGAATGAGCAGTTCTTC	CASSWGLANEQFF
many	TRBJ1-6	TRBD1	18	TRBV7-7	TGTGCTAGCAGCTTCAAGAGGGGGCTAAGCTCCTATAATTCACCCCTCCACTTT	CASSFKRGLSSYNSPLHF
many	TRBJ2-5	TRBD2	14	TRBV7-2	TGTGCCAGCAGCTTAGTACTAGCGGTAGAGACCCAGTACTTC	CASSLVLAVETQYF
many	TRBJ2-3	TRBD1	16	TRBV4-1	TGCGCCAGCAGCCCTCCGGGACAGGGTACCACAGATACGCAGTATTTT	CASSPPGQGTTDTQYF
few	TRBJ1-2	TRBD1	14	TRBV7-6	TGTGCCAGCAGCTTAGCGGGGACAGGGCGCGGCTACACCTTC	CASSLAGTGRGYTF
few	TRBJ1-3	NA	16	TRBV30	TGTGCCTGGAGTGTACGGGCCAGTTTCTCTGGAAACACCATATATTTT	CAWSVRASFSGNTIYF
many	TRBJ1-2	NA	14	TRBV29-1	TGCAGCGTTGATAGTTACAGGGATAACTATGGCTACACCTTC	CSVDSYRDNYGYTF
NA	TRBJ2-6	NA	13	TRBV20-1	TGCAGTGCTAGGAAGGGCACGGCCAACGTCCTGACTTTC	CSARKGTANVLTF
few	TRBJ2-3	NA	15	TRBV5-1	TGCGCCAGCAGCTTGGAATACCGGTCCACAGATACGCAGTATTTT	CASSLEYRSTDTQYF